This TCR beta chain was identified during a study of blood T cell repertoires in COVID-19. Per the original methods: Counts of nucleated cells, estimated from reference gene primer amplification, were obtained. Repertoires were generated with immunoSEQ multiplex PCR, while TCRdb's copy carries only in-frame clones and drops some. D and trimming were read from the DNA, whereas the V and J calls and clone size are those reported in that table. The data contain about 140,000 clones, roughly 88% of them singletons. The germline V gene encodes CDR1 MNHNS and CDR2 SASEGT. The CDR3 is 17 amino acids. V was shortened by 2 bases and J by 8 bases, with 21 bases between the two germline ends.

Sequenced sample: peripheral blood. The chain recombines TRBV6-1 with TRBJ2-2; D is uncertain. This TCR came from a man between 60 and 75 years old with active or convalescent COVID-19. The CDR3 region has the DNA TGTGCCAGCAGTGAAACTTCTACGTGGCAGGTACCGGGGGAGCTGTTTTTT. Protein sequence: CASSETSTWQVPGELFF.